Listed below are T cell receptor beta chains from one sample, sequenced in a study of OX40 agonist ivuxolimab in advanced cancers. This table comes from immunoSEQ multiplex PCR, and its TCRdb copy is limited to in-frame clones, with some not included. The sample shows 15,000 to 25,000 clones, around 90% of them seen only once. The specimen comprised CD4+ or CD8+ T cells sorted from blood, sampled in a trial of the OX40 agonist ivuxolimab. These receptors all stem from an adult with an advanced solid tumor such as melanoma, head and neck, liver or kidney cancer. CDR3s include the opening cysteine and the closing phenylalanine or tryptophan. Each record gives: V gene, D gene, clone size, J gene, CDR3 protein, CDR3 DNA. D genes are given only for firm matches. Not all rows give a size; the values are once, few, many and, for expanded clones, a class.

v_call: TRBV6-4
d_call: .
clone_size: .
j_call: TRBJ2-1
cdr3_aa: CASSDSARADEQFF
cdr3_nt: TGTGCCAGCAGTGACTCGGCCAGGGCGGATGAGCAGTTCTTC

v_call: TRBV7-9
d_call: .
clone_size: .
j_call: TRBJ2-1
cdr3_aa: CASSPAGSYNEQFF
cdr3_nt: TGTGCCAGCAGCCCGGCAGGCTCCTACAATGAGCAGTTCTTC

v_call: TRBV30
d_call: .
clone_size: .
j_call: TRBJ2-4
cdr3_aa: CAWEGWERAGYAKNIQYF
cdr3_nt: TGTGCCTGGGAGGGTTGGGAGCGGGCCGGGTACGCCAAAAACATTCAGTACTTC

v_call: TRBV25-1
d_call: .
clone_size: .
j_call: TRBJ2-1
cdr3_aa: CASSELGGYNERFF
cdr3_nt: TGTGCCAGCAGTGAATTAGGCGGGTACAATGAGCGGTTCTTC

v_call: TRBV7-9
d_call: TRBD2
clone_size: .
j_call: TRBJ2-7
cdr3_aa: CASSLAASGHSYEQYF
cdr3_nt: TGTGCCAGCAGCTTAGCGGCTAGCGGTCACTCCTACGAGCAGTACTTC

v_call: TRBV9
d_call: TRBD1
clone_size: once
j_call: TRBJ2-7
cdr3_aa: CASSKAGQASALHEQYF
cdr3_nt: TGTGCCAGCAGCAAAGCCGGACAGGCGAGTGCTTTACACGAGCAGTACTTC

v_call: TRBV7-2
d_call: TRBD1
clone_size: .
j_call: TRBJ2-3
cdr3_aa: CASSLGGTVSDTQYF
cdr3_nt: TGTGCCAGCAGCTTAGGGGGGACAGTCTCAGATACGCAGTATTTT

v_call: TRBV28
d_call: TRBD1
clone_size: .
j_call: TRBJ1-3
cdr3_aa: CASSLLTGKDRNTIYF
cdr3_nt: TGTGCCAGCAGTTTACTGACAGGGAAAGACAGAAACACCATATATTTT

v_call: TRBV28
d_call: TRBD1
clone_size: .
j_call: TRBJ2-7
cdr3_aa: CASSPTGLVSYEQYF
cdr3_nt: TGTGCCAGCAGTCCGACAGGGTTAGTTTCCTACGAGCAGTACTTC

v_call: TRBV19
d_call: TRBD2
clone_size: .
j_call: TRBJ2-7
cdr3_aa: CASSIGLAGSGEQYF
cdr3_nt: TGTGCCAGTAGTATAGGACTAGCGGGCTCCGGAGAGCAGTACTTC

v_call: TRBV4-1
d_call: .
clone_size: .
j_call: TRBJ2-5
cdr3_aa: CASSPGVLAVRKAQYF
cdr3_nt: TGCGCCAGCAGCCCAGGGGTACTAGCCGTTCGTAAGGCCCAGTACTTC

v_call: TRBV6-5
d_call: .
clone_size: .
j_call: TRBJ1-2
cdr3_aa: CAATGGAGYTF
cdr3_nt: TGTGCCGCAACGGGGGGGGCTGGCTACACCTTC

v_call: TRBV19
d_call: .
clone_size: .
j_call: TRBJ1-1
cdr3_aa: CASVGGASTEAFF
cdr3_nt: TGTGCCAGTGTGGGGGGGGCATCCACTGAAGCTTTCTTT

v_call: TRBV4-3
d_call: .
clone_size: .
j_call: TRBJ2-7
cdr3_aa: CASSHLAEPTYEQYF
cdr3_nt: TGCGCCAGCAGCCATTTGGCGGAACCCACCTACGAGCAGTACTTC

v_call: TRBV28
d_call: TRBD1
clone_size: .
j_call: TRBJ2-7
cdr3_aa: CASTLDRGLDEQYF
cdr3_nt: TGTGCCAGCACTCTGGACAGGGGGCTCGACGAGCAGTACTTC

v_call: TRBV28
d_call: .
clone_size: .
j_call: TRBJ2-7
cdr3_aa: CASSYGIGSYEQYF
cdr3_nt: TGTGCCAGCAGTTATGGGATCGGGTCCTACGAGCAGTACTTC

v_call: TRBV6-5
d_call: .
clone_size: .
j_call: TRBJ2-2
cdr3_aa: CASSYVGGELFF
cdr3_nt: TGTGCCAGCAGTTACGTGGGCGGGGAGCTGTTTTTT

v_call: TRBV27
d_call: .
clone_size: .
j_call: TRBJ2-3
cdr3_aa: CASMGSRGKDSTDTQYF
cdr3_nt: TGTGCCAGCATGGGATCGCGCGGGAAGGATAGTACAGATACGCAGTATTTT

v_call: TRBV27
d_call: TRBD1
clone_size: .
j_call: TRBJ1-2
cdr3_aa: CASSLSAGGVYGYTF
cdr3_nt: TGTGCCAGCAGTTTATCGGCAGGGGGCGTCTATGGCTACACCTTC

v_call: TRBV7-9
d_call: .
clone_size: .
j_call: TRBJ2-7
cdr3_aa: CASSSQSRGPSYEQYF
cdr3_nt: TGTGCCAGCAGCTCCCAAAGTCGGGGACCCTCCTACGAGCAGTACTTC

v_call: TRBV19
d_call: TRBD1
clone_size: .
j_call: TRBJ2-1
cdr3_aa: CASSTAFDRGSYNEQFF
cdr3_nt: TGTGCCAGTAGTACGGCCTTCGACAGGGGATCCTACAATGAGCAGTTCTTC

v_call: TRBV27
d_call: .
clone_size: .
j_call: TRBJ2-1
cdr3_aa: CATLSSYNEQFF
cdr3_nt: TGTGCCACCCTCTCTAGCTACAATGAGCAGTTCTTC

v_call: TRBV19
d_call: TRBD1
clone_size: .
j_call: TRBJ1-6
cdr3_aa: CARPGQLSSPLHF
cdr3_nt: TGTGCCCGCCCGGGACAGCTTTCTTCACCCCTCCACTTT

v_call: TRBV29-1
d_call: .
clone_size: once
j_call: TRBJ1-1
cdr3_aa: CSVDPSGTEAFF
cdr3_nt: TGCAGCGTTGATCCGTCTGGGACTGAAGCTTTCTTT

v_call: TRBV9
d_call: TRBD1
clone_size: .
j_call: TRBJ2-7
cdr3_aa: CASSATGASSYEQYF
cdr3_nt: TGTGCCAGCAGCGCCACAGGGGCGAGCTCCTACGAGCAGTACTTC

v_call: TRBV23-1
d_call: TRBD1
clone_size: .
j_call: TRBJ1-5
cdr3_aa: CASSPDRGNQPQHF
cdr3_nt: TGCGCCAGCAGTCCGGACAGGGGGAATCAGCCCCAGCATTTT

v_call: TRBV27
d_call: .
clone_size: .
j_call: TRBJ2-7
cdr3_aa: CASSLFGTTYEQYF
cdr3_nt: TGTGCCAGCAGTTTATTCGGGACAACCTACGAGCAGTACTTC

v_call: TRBV7-8
d_call: .
clone_size: .
j_call: TRBJ1-5
cdr3_aa: CASSWDGSWPQHF
cdr3_nt: TGTGCCAGCAGTTGGGACGGCTCATGGCCCCAGCATTTT

v_call: TRBV10-3
d_call: .
clone_size: .
j_call: TRBJ2-7
cdr3_aa: CAISGGDTHSYEQYF
cdr3_nt: TGTGCCATCAGTGGAGGGGACACGCACTCCTACGAGCAGTACTTC

v_call: TRBV19
d_call: TRBD1
clone_size: .
j_call: TRBJ1-1
cdr3_aa: CASRTDRGAFF
cdr3_nt: TGTGCCAGTAGGACGGACAGGGGGGCTTTCTTT

v_call: TRBV7-9
d_call: .
clone_size: .
j_call: TRBJ2-7
cdr3_aa: CASTSVAYEQYF
cdr3_nt: TGTGCCAGCACTAGTGTTGCCTACGAGCAGTACTTC

v_call: TRBV7-9
d_call: .
clone_size: .
j_call: TRBJ1-4
cdr3_aa: CASSPDREATNEKLFF
cdr3_nt: TGTGCCAGCAGCCCAGACAGAGAAGCAACTAATGAAAAACTGTTTTTT

v_call: TRBV7-9
d_call: .
clone_size: few
j_call: TRBJ1-2
cdr3_aa: CASSSRTENYGYTF
cdr3_nt: TGTGCCAGCAGCTCCAGGACAGAAAACTATGGCTACACCTTC

v_call: TRBV19
d_call: .
clone_size: .
j_call: TRBJ2-1
cdr3_aa: CATNPGSSYNEQFF
cdr3_nt: TGTGCCACCAATCCAGGGAGCTCCTACAATGAGCAGTTCTTC

v_call: TRBV4-2
d_call: .
clone_size: .
j_call: TRBJ2-1
cdr3_aa: CASSQEGAGYNEQFF
cdr3_nt: TGTGCCAGCAGCCAAGAGGGGGCGGGCTACAATGAGCAGTTCTTC

v_call: TRBV14
d_call: TRBD2
clone_size: .
j_call: TRBJ2-1
cdr3_aa: CASSRLTSVGYNEQFF
cdr3_nt: TGTGCCAGCAGCCGCCTGACTAGCGTGGGTTACAATGAGCAGTTCTTC